This TCR beta chain was captured by sequencing in a study of cytomegalovirus exposure and HLA in healthy donors (dated by TCRdb to the late 2010s). With respect to the entire study: An earlier analysis of roughly 500 of the donors reported approximately 260 Gb of sequence data and approximately 120 million unique TCR beta sequences obtained from some 200 million T cells. A later genetic analysis used genome-wide SNP genotypes for about 60% of the 666 donors, treating that subset as a discovery cohort. Rather than drawing on any new phenotypic data, the later analysis identified candidate immune exposures from TCR beta sequences and the way those sequences occurred across donors. Both class I and class II loci were covered by HLA typing, at four-digit resolution. Every repertoire in the discovery cohort had been generated on one and the same sequencing platform. In addition to the first cohort of 666 subjects, a separate validation cohort of 120 different subjects was used. To study patterns of TCR occurrence, a later analysis re-analyzed previously published TCR beta repertoires from more than 550 donors and added high-resolution HLA genotyping. The study used immunosequencing to profile the T cell repertoires of approximately 690 subjects and linked those repertoires to cytomegalovirus serostatus. Among under 450 genotyped donors of the cohort, an average of about 240,000 unique TCR beta nucleotide sequences were sequenced per donor, about a sixth of them non-productive. Several DR-DQ haplotypes were treated as single units for association and clustering because of strong linkage in the cohort. An early release covering roughly 600 HLA-typed donors comprised 250 to 350 gigabases of sequencing data and some 79 million unique TCR sequences. Of the approximately 400 genotyped donors, 75% to 85% were placed in the genetic ancestry cluster associated with self-reported Caucasian donors. In an earlier analysis of over 550 of the donors, high-throughput TCR beta sequencing was used to judge whether each TCR beta V gene segment behaved as functional or pseudogenic. Alongside the repertoire data, information on donor age, sex, ethnicity and CMV serostatus was compiled. The study aimed to test whether signatures of past pathogen exposure could be identified by cataloging public T cell receptors. To predict cytomegalovirus infection status, the study brought together high-throughput TCR immunosequencing, statistical association of individual TCRs with disease status, and machine learning. The number of typed donors differed by locus: roughly 629-630 for A, B, C, DRB1 and DQB1; some 500 for DQA1; 606 for DPA1; and approximately 450 for DPB1. Findings and caveats that apply to the study as a whole: In an earlier analysis of some 640 of the donors, most TCR beta V segments were observed in productive rearrangements about 87% or about 30% of the time, broadly matching IMGT annotations. In a later genetic analysis, fewer N-insertions in productive TCRs were reported among donors in an Asian-associated ancestry cluster than the roughly 670-donor mean. Because counts were too low, about 18 rarely observed V segments, including chromosome 9 orphons, were excluded from the earlier analysis of 587 of the donors. Sequencing depth was assumed to be roughly uniform across donors in the presence/absence analyses, though that assumption may not hold. Some IMGT-functional V segments, including TRBV6-2 and TRBV6-3, could not be distinguished by the 87-base-pair reads and were therefore excluded. In both the original and validation cohorts, the classifier was reported to diagnose cytomegalovirus status with high specificity and sensitivity. CMV serostatus was the only immune exposure information available for the cohort. In the study, around 150 TCR beta chains were listed as associated with cytomegalovirus. HLA typing was unavailable for some donors at each locus, so association tests used only the typed subset. While some public TCRs were present in many individuals, most TCR sequences turned up only very rarely across donors. The cohort was sequenced for TCR beta chains only, and without alpha or paired-chain data the features that could be detected were limited. A later analysis found that most CMV-associated TCR beta chains appeared HLA-restricted, with HLA associations seemingly driven largely by CMV exposure. In vitro tests confirmed that a few of the cytomegalovirus-associated TCR beta chains recognize cytomegalovirus antigens. In a later analysis, TCR association rates were found to vary across HLA loci, with the most associated TCRs seen for DRB1 alleles and the fewest for HLA-C alleles. When HLA alleles, especially DR and DQ, strongly co-occurred, TCR associations were difficult to assign to individual alleles. A later analysis associated about 18,000 TCR beta sequences with specific HLA alleles at a false discovery rate of 0.05. A cluster of highly shared sequence variants was judged likely to represent a technical artifact of the sequencing pipeline. The authors suggested that the approach could potentially be extended to other disease states and immunological phenotypes. A later analysis found that HLA-associated TCR beta chains were more clonally expanded and had lower generation probabilities than equally common non-associated chains. Linkage disequilibrium might explain the correlated functional status among segregating V segments, but an unknown experimental factor could not be ruled out. An association between a missense DCLRE1C variant and V-gene and J-gene trimming of TCR beta chains was found in a later genetic analysis and replicated in an independent cohort. A further reported finding was that TCR beta sequences accurately predicted the HLA-A and HLA-B alleles for most subjects in the first cohort. Several of the top co-occurrence clusters appeared to be linked to parvovirus B19, influenza, CMV and Epstein-Barr virus, according to a later analysis.

The cohort comprised 670 or so healthy bone marrow donors. Cohort members were all nominally healthy when sampled, although unrecorded immune exposures were likely present. The donor tested CMV seronegative, placing the donor among the 350 to 400 seronegative members of the cohort. A peripheral blood sample was collected from each donor, and TCR beta sequencing was performed on peripheral blood mononuclear cells. The Qiagen DNeasy Blood Extraction Kit was used to extract genomic DNA from the blood cell samples. On this clone itself: The specificity of this receptor is unknown. Within one base of it there is no much larger clone, and no base qualities were kept. The sample carries other DNA sequences with the same CDR3.

Library method: the immunoSEQ multiplex PCR assay. For the multiplex PCR, a mixture combining 60 forward primers for TCR Vbeta segments and 13 reverse primers for TCR Jbeta segments was used. The CDR3 region of rearranged TCR beta genes was amplified from genomic DNA by a multiplex PCR assay. The amplified TCR beta libraries were sequenced on the Illumina HiSeq System as 87-base-pair reads. Under the source paper's analysis protocol: A later analysis tallied around 82 million unique TCR beta chains across the roughly 610 repertoires, and about 12 million of those chains were shared by two or more donors. Raw reads were error-corrected and collapsed into unique sequences with a nearest-neighbor algorithm that merged closely related sequences to remove PCR and sequencing errors. To assign V, D and J gene segments, CDR3 sequences were aligned to IMGT reference sequences. Each retained sequence needed at least a six-nucleotide match to both a V gene segment and a J gene segment. Rearrangements were called productive when the CDR3 lacked stop codons and stayed in frame with V and J; all others were non-productive. Following IMGT convention, CDR3 was defined as the stretch from the second conserved V-encoded cysteine to the conserved J-encoded phenylalanine. Sequences without an unambiguous match to a single V gene segment were excluded from the earlier analysis of over 500 of the donors. An earlier analysis of 450 to 650 of the donors called V segments functional above 56.7% productive rearrangements and segregating when the between-donor standard deviation exceeded 5%. A statistical classification framework was developed to diagnose cytomegalovirus status using the catalog of TCR beta chain sequences. In a later analysis, TCR nucleotide sequences were compared against IMGT/GENE-DB human TR gene sequences so that V and J genes could be assigned. A later analysis assigned CDR3 sequences and most-parsimonious VDJ recombination scenarios with the TCRdist pipeline. In a later analysis, each TCR beta chain was defined by its CDR3 amino acid sequence together with its V-gene family, and reads without a unique V-gene family were excluded. In a later analysis, 450 to 600 highly shared, low-generation-probability nucleotide sequences were removed to address suspected cross-contamination and a sequencing artifact. In a later analysis, a clonal expansion index for each public chain was calculated from normalized within-repertoire ranks of inferred template counts. A later analysis computed generation probabilities with a VDJ recombination model fitted to out-of-frame rearrangements, and checked the results against IGoR. Hypergeometric tests were used in a later analysis to score TCR-TCR, TCR-HLA and TCR-CMV co-occurrence, with a repertoire-size bias correction applied to the TCR pairs. To estimate false discovery rates, a later analysis permuted the HLA or CMV assignments 20 times. In a later analysis, co-occurring TCRs were grouped using DBSCAN, with TCRdist sequence similarity added in when clustering inside HLA-allele-positive subsets. Repertoires with fewer than 30,000 or more than 120,000 public chains, plus five repertoires with anomalous nucleotide sharing, were excluded from co-occurrence clustering. The table was pulled from immuneACCESS by TCRdb, which kept in-frame rearrangements only. Such tables lose some clones; where checked, under half of the loss comes from unresolved V genes, and the rest has no known cause. That table gives V, J and clone size, and the DNA gave D and trimming. The table for this sample lists 150,000 to 200,000 clones; around three quarters of them were counted only once. 1.8% of the sample is held by the ten biggest clonotypes.

V and J lose 1 base and 5 bases, and a span of 8 bases separates them. CDR1 SGHAT and CDR2 FQNNGV were looked up in the germline V gene. There are 14 amino acids in the CDR3, from cysteine to phenylalanine inclusive. Solely the CDR3 DNA is kept, with 42 bases framed from the first base. Sequenced input: PBMCs. This sequence uses TRBV11-2 and TRBJ1-4; the D gene lacks a confident call. The TCR was taken from a woman aged 25 to 39 in good health and CMV-seronegative. This receptor has the CDR3 CASSLGGGNEKLFF. The DNA reads TGTGCCAGCAGCTTAGGGGGAGGAAATGAAAAACTGTTTTTT.